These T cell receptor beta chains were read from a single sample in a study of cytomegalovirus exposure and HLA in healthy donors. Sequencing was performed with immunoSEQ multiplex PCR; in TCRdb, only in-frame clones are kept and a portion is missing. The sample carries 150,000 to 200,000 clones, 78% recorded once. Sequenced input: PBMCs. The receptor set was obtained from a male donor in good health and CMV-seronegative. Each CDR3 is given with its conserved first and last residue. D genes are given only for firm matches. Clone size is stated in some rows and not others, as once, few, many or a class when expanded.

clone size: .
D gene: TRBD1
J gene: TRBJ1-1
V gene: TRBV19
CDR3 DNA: TGTGCCAGTAGTATCATAGGGACAGCAGAAGCTTTCTTT
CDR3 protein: CASSIIGTAEAFF

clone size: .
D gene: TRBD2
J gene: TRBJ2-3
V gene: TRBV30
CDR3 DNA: TGTGCCTGGAGCCGGACTAGCGGGAGAAATACGCAGTATTTT
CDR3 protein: CAWSRTSGRNTQYF

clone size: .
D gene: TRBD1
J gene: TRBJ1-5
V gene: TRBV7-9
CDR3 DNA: TGTGCCAGCAGCCCGGACCAGGGGGCTAGGCAGCCCCAGCATTTT
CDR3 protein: CASSPDQGARQPQHF

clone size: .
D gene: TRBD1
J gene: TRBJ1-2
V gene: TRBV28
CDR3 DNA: TGTGCCAGCAGTCAACAGGGGCCGGCTAACTATGGCTACACCTTC
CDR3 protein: CASSQQGPANYGYTF

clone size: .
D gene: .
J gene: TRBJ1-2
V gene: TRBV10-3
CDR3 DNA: TGTGCCATCAGTGAACAACAGAAGAACTATGGCTACACCTTC
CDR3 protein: CAISEQQKNYGYTF

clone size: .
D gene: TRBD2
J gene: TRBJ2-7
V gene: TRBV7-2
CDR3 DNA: TGTGCCAGCAGCAAAGGGCTAGCGGGGGGTACCTACGAGCAGTACTTC
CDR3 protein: CASSKGLAGGTYEQYF

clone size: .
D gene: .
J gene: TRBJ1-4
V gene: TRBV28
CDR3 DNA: TGTGCCAGCAGTTTATTAGGGGATGCAACTAATGAAAAACCGTTTTTT
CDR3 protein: CASSLLGDATNEKPFF

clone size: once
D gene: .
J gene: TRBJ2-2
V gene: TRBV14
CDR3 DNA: TGTGCCAGCAGCCAAGCCCCGGGAACCGGGGAGCTGTTTTTT
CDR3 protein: CASSQAPGTGELFF

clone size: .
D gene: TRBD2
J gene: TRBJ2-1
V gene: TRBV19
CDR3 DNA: TGTGCCAGTAGGACTAGCGGGAGTAATGAGCAGTTCTTC
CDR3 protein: CASRTSGSNEQFF

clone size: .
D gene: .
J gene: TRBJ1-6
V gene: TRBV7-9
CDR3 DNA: TGTGCCAGCAGCTCCAGAGGCTCACCCCTCCACTTT
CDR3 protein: CASSSRGSPLHF

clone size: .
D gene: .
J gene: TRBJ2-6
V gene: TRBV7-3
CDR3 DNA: TGTGCCAGCAGCTTAACCAGGGCGTATGGGGCCAACGTCCTGACTTTC
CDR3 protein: CASSLTRAYGANVLTF

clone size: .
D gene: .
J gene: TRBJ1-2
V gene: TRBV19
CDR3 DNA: TGTGCCACCACGACCGGACAGAGAAGAGCTGGCTACACCTTC
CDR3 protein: CATTTGQRRAGYTF

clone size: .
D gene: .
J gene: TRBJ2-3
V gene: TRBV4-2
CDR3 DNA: TGTGCCAGCAGCCAAGATCACGAGTACACGCAGTATTTT
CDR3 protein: CASSQDHEYTQYF

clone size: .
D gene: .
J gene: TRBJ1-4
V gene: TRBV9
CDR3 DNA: TGTGCCAGCAGCGCAGAGGGTACGGCTAATGAAAAACTGTTTTTT
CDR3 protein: CASSAEGTANEKLFF

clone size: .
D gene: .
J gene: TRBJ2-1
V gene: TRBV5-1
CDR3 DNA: TGCGCCAGCAGCTCTAACAATGAGCAGTTCTTC
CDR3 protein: CASSSNNEQFF

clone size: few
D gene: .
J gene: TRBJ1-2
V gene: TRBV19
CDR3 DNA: TGTGCCAGTAGTCCCCCGGCAGGGGCAACTAACTATGGCTACACCTTC
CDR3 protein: CASSPPAGATNYGYTF

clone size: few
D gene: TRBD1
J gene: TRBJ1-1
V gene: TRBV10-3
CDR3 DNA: TGTGCCATCAGTGAGTCGACAGGGGGTAACACTGAAGCTTTCTTT
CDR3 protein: CAISESTGGNTEAFF

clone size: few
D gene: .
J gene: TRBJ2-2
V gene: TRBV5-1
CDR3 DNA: TGCGCCAGCAGCTTGGCCCGTACAGGCAACACCGGGGAGCTGTTTTTT
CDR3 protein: CASSLARTGNTGELFF

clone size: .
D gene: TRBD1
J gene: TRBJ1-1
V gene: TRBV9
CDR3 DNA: TGTGCCAGCAGCGAGACAGGGGGGAACACTGAAGCTTTCTTT
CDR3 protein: CASSETGGNTEAFF

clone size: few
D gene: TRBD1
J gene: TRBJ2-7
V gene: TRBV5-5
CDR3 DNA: TGTGCCAGCAGCTGGGGGACAGGGCTAACCTACGAGCAGTACTTC
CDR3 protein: CASSWGTGLTYEQYF

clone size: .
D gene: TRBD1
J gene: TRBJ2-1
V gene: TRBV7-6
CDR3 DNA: TGTGCCAGCAGCTCGGACAGGGTTGGTTTACGGTTCTTC
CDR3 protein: CASSSDRVGLRFF

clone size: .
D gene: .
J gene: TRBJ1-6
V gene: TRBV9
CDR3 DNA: TGTGCCAGCAGCGTTCGCCGGGGTTCACCCCTCCACTTT
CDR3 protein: CASSVRRGSPLHF

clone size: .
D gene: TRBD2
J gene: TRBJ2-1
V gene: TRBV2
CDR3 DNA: TGTGCCAGCAGTAGCTTTAGCGGGGGGGCCGGCGAGCAGTTCTTC
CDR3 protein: CASSSFSGGAGEQFF

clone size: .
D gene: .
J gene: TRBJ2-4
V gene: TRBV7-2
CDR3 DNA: TGTGCCAGCAGCTTATTCCCACTAGCCAAAAACATTCAGTACTTC
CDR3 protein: CASSLFPLAKNIQYF

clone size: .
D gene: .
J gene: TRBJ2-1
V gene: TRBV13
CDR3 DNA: TGTGCCAGCAGCGTTAGGGGGGGGATGGGTGGTGAGCAGTTCTTC
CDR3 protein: CASSVRGGMGGEQFF

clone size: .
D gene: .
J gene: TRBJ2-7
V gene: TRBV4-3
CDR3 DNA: TGCGCCAGCAGCCAGGGGGAGGCCTACGAGCAGTACTTC
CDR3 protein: CASSQGEAYEQYF

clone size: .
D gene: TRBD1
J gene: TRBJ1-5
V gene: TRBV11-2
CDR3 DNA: TGTGCCAGCAGCTTAGGGGACAGGTCGCATCAGCCCCAGCATTTT
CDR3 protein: CASSLGDRSHQPQHF

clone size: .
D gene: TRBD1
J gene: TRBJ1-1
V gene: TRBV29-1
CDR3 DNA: TGCAGCGTTGAGAGGGACAGCGAATGGAACACTGAAGCTTTCTTT
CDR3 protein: CSVERDSEWNTEAFF

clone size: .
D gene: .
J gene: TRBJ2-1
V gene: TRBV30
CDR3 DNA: TGTGCCTGGAGTGAGCGGGATGAGCAGTTCTTC
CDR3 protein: CAWSERDEQFF

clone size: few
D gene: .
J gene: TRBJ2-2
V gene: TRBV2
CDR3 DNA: TGTGCCAGCAGTGAACAATGGCACCCGAAGACCGGGGAGCTGTTTTTT
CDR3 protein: CASSEQWHPKTGELFF

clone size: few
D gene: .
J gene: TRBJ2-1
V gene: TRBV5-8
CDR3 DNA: TGTGCCAGCAGCTTCCGGGGGGCCTCCTACAATGAGCAGTTCTTC
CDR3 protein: CASSFRGASYNEQFF

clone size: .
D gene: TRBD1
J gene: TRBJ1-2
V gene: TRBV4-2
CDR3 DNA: TGTGCCAGCAGCCCGACAGGGGGCACCTATGGCTACACCTTC
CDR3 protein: CASSPTGGTYGYTF

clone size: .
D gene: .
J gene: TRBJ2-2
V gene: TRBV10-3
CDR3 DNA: TGTGCCATCTCACAGATGAACACCGGGGAGCTGTTTTTT
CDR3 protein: CAISQMNTGELFF

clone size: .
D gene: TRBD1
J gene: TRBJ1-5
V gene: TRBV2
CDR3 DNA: TGTGCCAGCAGTTTTGGGGACAGTAGCCAGCCCCAGCATTTT
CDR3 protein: CASSFGDSSQPQHF

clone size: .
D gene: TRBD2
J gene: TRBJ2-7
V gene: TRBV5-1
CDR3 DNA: TGCGCCAGCAGCTTGGGGTCGAGCGGGATGTACGAGCAGTACTTC
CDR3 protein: CASSLGSSGMYEQYF

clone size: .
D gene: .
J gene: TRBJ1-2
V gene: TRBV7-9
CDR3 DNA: TGTGCCAGCACCCCCAGCGGGACCTCACAGGGCTACACCTTC
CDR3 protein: CASTPSGTSQGYTF

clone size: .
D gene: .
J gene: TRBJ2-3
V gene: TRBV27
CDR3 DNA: TGTGCCAGCAGTTTAGCGGGAGATACGCAGTATTTT
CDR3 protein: CASSLAGDTQYF

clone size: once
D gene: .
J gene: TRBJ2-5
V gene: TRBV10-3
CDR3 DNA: TGTGCCATCAGTGAGTTCACGGAGCAGTACTTC
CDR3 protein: CAISEFTEQYF

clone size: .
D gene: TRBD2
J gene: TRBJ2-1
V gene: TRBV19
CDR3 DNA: TGTGCCAGCAGTCTAACTAGCGGGAGCTTCGATGAGCAGTTCTTC
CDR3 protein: CASSLTSGSFDEQFF

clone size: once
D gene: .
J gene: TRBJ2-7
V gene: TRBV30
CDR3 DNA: TGTGCCTGGAGTGCAACGGGCTACGAGCAGTACTTC
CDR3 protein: CAWSATGYEQYF

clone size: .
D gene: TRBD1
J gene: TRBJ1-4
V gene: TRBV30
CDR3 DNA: TGTGCCTGGAGTGTTAACAGCTCAGGGGGTAGAAAACTGTTTTTT
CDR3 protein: CAWSVNSSGGRKLFF

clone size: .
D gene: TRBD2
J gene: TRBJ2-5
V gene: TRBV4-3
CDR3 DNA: TGCGCCAGCAGCCCAGGGACTAGCGGACTTCAAGAGACCCAGTACTTC
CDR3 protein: CASSPGTSGLQETQYF

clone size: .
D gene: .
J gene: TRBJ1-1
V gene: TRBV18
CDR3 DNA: TGTGCCAGCTCACCCAACCGAGGTGAAGCTTTCTTT
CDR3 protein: CASSPNRGEAFF

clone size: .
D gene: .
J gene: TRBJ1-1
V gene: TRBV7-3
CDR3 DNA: TGTGCCAGCAGCTCCGACGGGGGGCTCACTGAAGCTTTCTTT
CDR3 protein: CASSSDGGLTEAFF